This is a list of T cell receptor beta chains from one sample in a study of blood T cells in healthy people across ages. TCRdb re-analysed the 5' RACE reads in MiXCR, keeping a single row per CDR3 protein. The sample lists more than 550,000 distinct CDR3 sequences, over 20% occurring once. Input material: blood. All receptors derive from a man aged 65-85 years in good health. Both conserved end residues are part of each CDR3. The D gene is left open where the match is weak. The size entry is marked missing in some rows and otherwise reads once, few, many or a size class.

d_gene: .
j_gene: TRBJ2-1
v_gene: TRBV25-1
abundance: .
CDR3nt: TGTGCCAGCAGTCCTCGGCGAGGGGGTGGCAATGAGCAGTTCTTC
CDR3aa: CASSPRRGGGNEQFF

d_gene: .
j_gene: TRBJ2-1
v_gene: TRBV9
abundance: .
CDR3nt: TGTGCCAGCAGCGTAGTAGCCGAGGGGAAGGCTGAGCAGTTCTTC
CDR3aa: CASSVVAEGKAEQFF

d_gene: .
j_gene: TRBJ2-5
v_gene: TRBV5-1
abundance: few
CDR3nt: TGCGCCAGCAGCTGGAGAGAGACCCAGTACTTC
CDR3aa: CASSWRETQYF

d_gene: .
j_gene: TRBJ1-4
v_gene: TRBV6-2/TRBV6-3
abundance: .
CDR3nt: TGTGCCAGCAGTTACAACGAGATCGAAAAACTGTTTTTT
CDR3aa: CASSYNEIEKLFF

d_gene: .
j_gene: TRBJ2-1
v_gene: TRBV20-1
abundance: .
CDR3nt: TGCAGTGCTCCTAACCTGAGGGGGGAACTAGTCGCGTTCTTC
CDR3aa: CSAPNLRGELVAFF

d_gene: .
j_gene: TRBJ2-1
v_gene: TRBV7-2
abundance: many
CDR3nt: TGTGCCAGCAGTCGGGACTACAATGAGCAGTTCTTC
CDR3aa: CASSRDYNEQFF

d_gene: .
j_gene: TRBJ1-4
v_gene: TRBV28
abundance: .
CDR3nt: TGTGCCAGCAGCGACCAGGGACGAGATGAAAAACTGTTTTTT
CDR3aa: CASSDQGRDEKLFF

d_gene: .
j_gene: TRBJ1-4
v_gene: TRBV6-1
abundance: few
CDR3nt: TGTGCCAGCAGTGGCTTACAAAGAACTCTTAATGAAAAACTGTTTTTT
CDR3aa: CASSGLQRTLNEKLFF

d_gene: .
j_gene: TRBJ1-2
v_gene: TRBV28
abundance: few
CDR3nt: TGTGCCAGCACCAAACCGACGACATATGGCTACACCTTC
CDR3aa: CASTKPTTYGYTF

d_gene: .
j_gene: TRBJ2-7
v_gene: TRBV18
abundance: few
CDR3nt: TGTGCCAGCTCACCGAAATCTGTGACATTCTCCTACGAGCAGTACTTC
CDR3aa: CASSPKSVTFSYEQYF

d_gene: .
j_gene: TRBJ2-3
v_gene: TRBV10-3
abundance: once
CDR3nt: TGTGCCATCAGTGAGTCGAAGGCTGCTCTAGAGTATTTT
CDR3aa: CAISESKAALEYF

d_gene: .
j_gene: TRBJ2-5
v_gene: TRBV6-6
abundance: .
CDR3nt: TGTGCCAGCAGTGACCACAGGGCCAACCAAGAGACCCAGTGCTTC
CDR3aa: CASSDHRANQETQCF

d_gene: .
j_gene: TRBJ2-4
v_gene: TRBV2
abundance: .
CDR3nt: TGTGCCAGCAGGGACCAGGGGTTTGCCAAAAACATTCAGTACTTC
CDR3aa: CASRDQGFAKNIQYF

d_gene: TRBD1
j_gene: TRBJ1-3
v_gene: TRBV9
abundance: few
CDR3nt: TGTGCCAGCAGCTGGGGACAGGGGTCCTCTGGAAACACCATATATTTT
CDR3aa: CASSWGQGSSGNTIYF

d_gene: .
j_gene: TRBJ2-3
v_gene: TRBV3-1
abundance: .
CDR3nt: TGTGCCAGCAGCCAAGTGCAGGGGAAGGGTACGCAGTATTTT
CDR3aa: CASSQVQGKGTQYF

d_gene: .
j_gene: TRBJ2-1
v_gene: TRBV27
abundance: .
CDR3nt: TGTGCCAGCAGTGCACCAGGGGGGGGGAATGAGCAGTTCTTC
CDR3aa: CASSAPGGGNEQFF

d_gene: .
j_gene: TRBJ1-2
v_gene: TRBV7-2
abundance: .
CDR3nt: TGTGCCAGCAGCTTAGTTCCCTCGCTCCCAAGAGGCTACACCTTC
CDR3aa: CASSLVPSLPRGYTF

d_gene: .
j_gene: TRBJ1-3
v_gene: TRBV7-8
abundance: .
CDR3nt: TGTGCCAGCAGCTTCCCCGTGGAGACTGGAAACACCATATATTTT
CDR3aa: CASSFPVETGNTIYF

d_gene: .
j_gene: TRBJ2-2
v_gene: TRBV6-1
abundance: few
CDR3nt: TGTGCCAGCAGCCGATCCCAGGGAATCACCGGGGAGCTGTTTTTT
CDR3aa: CASSRSQGITGELFF

d_gene: .
j_gene: TRBJ2-3
v_gene: TRBV20-1
abundance: few
CDR3nt: TGCAGTGCTAGAGATGGGTCGATTTCTCCAGATACGCAGTATTTT
CDR3aa: CSARDGSISPDTQYF

d_gene: .
j_gene: TRBJ1-6
v_gene: TRBV6-6
abundance: many
CDR3nt: TGTGCCAGCAGTCCGCGTCAGGCTTATAATTCACCCCTCCACTTT
CDR3aa: CASSPRQAYNSPLHF

d_gene: .
j_gene: TRBJ1-1
v_gene: TRBV29-1
abundance: few
CDR3nt: TGCAGCGTTGATTCCGGACACCGGAACACTGAAGCTTTCTTT
CDR3aa: CSVDSGHRNTEAFF

d_gene: TRBD2
j_gene: TRBJ2-3
v_gene: TRBV5-1
abundance: few
CDR3nt: TGCGCCAGCAGCTTAAAAGCGGGAGTTGGCACAGATACGCAGTATTTT
CDR3aa: CASSLKAGVGTDTQYF

d_gene: .
j_gene: TRBJ1-2
v_gene: TRBV12-3/TRBV12-4
abundance: once
CDR3nt: TGTGCCAGCGTCCCCGCTATTGGGGCTAACTATGGCTACACCTTC
CDR3aa: CASVPAIGANYGYTF

d_gene: .
j_gene: TRBJ2-5
v_gene: TRBV14
abundance: .
CDR3nt: TGTGCCAGCAGCCTGAAGGGGGGTTGGCGAGAGACCCAGTACTTC
CDR3aa: CASSLKGGWRETQYF

d_gene: TRBD1
j_gene: TRBJ1-5
v_gene: TRBV18
abundance: .
CDR3nt: TGTGCCAGCTCATTCTCAGGGGGCCGCAATCAGCCCCAGCATTTT
CDR3aa: CASSFSGGRNQPQHF

d_gene: .
j_gene: TRBJ2-5
v_gene: TRBV20-1
abundance: .
CDR3nt: TGCAGTGCTAGAGATATCCAGGGGTTGGAGACCCAGTACTTC
CDR3aa: CSARDIQGLETQYF

d_gene: .
j_gene: TRBJ1-1
v_gene: TRBV7-3
abundance: few
CDR3nt: TGTGCCAGCAGCCGAACCCGGGACGCCGGGGCCACTGAAGCTTTCTTT
CDR3aa: CASSRTRDAGATEAFF

d_gene: .
j_gene: TRBJ1-1
v_gene: TRBV14
abundance: .
CDR3nt: TGTGCCAGCAGCCAGGAGGGCCGATCGACTGAAGCTTTCTTT
CDR3aa: CASSQEGRSTEAFF

d_gene: .
j_gene: TRBJ2-2
v_gene: TRBV9
abundance: .
CDR3nt: TGTGCCAGCAGCGTAGGTCCCGGCTCCGGAAACGCGAACACCGGGGAGCTGTTTTTT
CDR3aa: CASSVGPGSGNANTGELFF

d_gene: TRBD2
j_gene: TRBJ2-1
v_gene: TRBV20-1
abundance: .
CDR3nt: TGCAGTGGTATGACTAGCGGGAGGGGGAATGAGCAGTTCTTC
CDR3aa: CSGMTSGRGNEQFF

d_gene: TRBD1
j_gene: TRBJ2-7
v_gene: TRBV12-3/TRBV12-4
abundance: .
CDR3nt: TGTGCCAGCAGTGGGGACAGGGCCCGCTACGAGCAGTACTTC
CDR3aa: CASSGDRARYEQYF

d_gene: TRBD2
j_gene: TRBJ2-1
v_gene: TRBV7-2
abundance: .
CDR3nt: TGTGCCAGCAGCCTAGGTTGGGGACTAGCGGGGGGGAAGGGGAATGAGCAGTTCTTC
CDR3aa: CASSLGWGLAGGKGNEQFF

d_gene: .
j_gene: TRBJ2-3
v_gene: TRBV7-9
abundance: many
CDR3nt: TGTGCCAGCAGCTTATTAGGTATCACAGATACGCAGTATTTT
CDR3aa: CASSLLGITDTQYF

d_gene: .
j_gene: TRBJ1-2
v_gene: TRBV20-1
abundance: many
CDR3nt: TGCAGTGCTCCAAGGACGGACTATGGCTACACCTTC
CDR3aa: CSAPRTDYGYTF

d_gene: .
j_gene: TRBJ2-1
v_gene: TRBV20-1
abundance: few
CDR3nt: TGCAGTGCCCTGGGCCCTGTTGGTAATGAGCAGTTCTTC
CDR3aa: CSALGPVGNEQFF

d_gene: .
j_gene: TRBJ2-7
v_gene: TRBV9
abundance: few
CDR3nt: TGTGCCAGCAGCCAAGGGGGATCAAGCTCCTACGAGCAGTACTTC
CDR3aa: CASSQGGSSSYEQYF

d_gene: .
j_gene: TRBJ2-2
v_gene: TRBV12-3/TRBV12-4
abundance: .
CDR3nt: TGTGCCAGCAGGACTAGGAGAACTGACACCGGGGAGCTGTTTTTT
CDR3aa: CASRTRRTDTGELFF

d_gene: TRBD1
j_gene: TRBJ1-1
v_gene: TRBV6-6
abundance: .
CDR3nt: TGTGCCAGCAGCCCCCCGACAGGGGTCACTGAAGCTTTCTTT
CDR3aa: CASSPPTGVTEAFF

d_gene: .
j_gene: TRBJ2-3
v_gene: TRBV5-1
abundance: few
CDR3nt: TGCGCCAGCCAGCTTACCGGAAGCACAGATACGCAGTATTTT
CDR3aa: CASQLTGSTDTQYF

d_gene: TRBD2
j_gene: TRBJ2-1
v_gene: TRBV5-1
abundance: many
CDR3nt: TGCGCCAGCAGCTCCTATAGCGGGAAGGCGATTCGAGAGCAGTTCTTC
CDR3aa: CASSSYSGKAIREQFF

d_gene: .
j_gene: TRBJ2-3
v_gene: TRBV20-1
abundance: .
CDR3nt: TGCAGTGGCCTGGATCGAGCGGGAGATACGCAGTATTTT
CDR3aa: CSGLDRAGDTQYF

d_gene: TRBD1
j_gene: TRBJ2-3
v_gene: TRBV29-1
abundance: few
CDR3nt: TGCAGCGAGACCACAGGGGGCGCAGATACGCAGTATTTT
CDR3aa: CSETTGGADTQYF

d_gene: .
j_gene: TRBJ2-7
v_gene: TRBV20-1
abundance: few
CDR3nt: TGCGGCGCTTATCGGGGCTACTCCTACGAGCAGTACTTC
CDR3aa: CGAYRGYSYEQYF

d_gene: TRBD1
j_gene: TRBJ2-3
v_gene: TRBV7-8
abundance: .
CDR3nt: TGTGCCAGCAGCTACTGGACAGGGGGCCGCACAGATACGCAGTATTTT
CDR3aa: CASSYWTGGRTDTQYF

d_gene: .
j_gene: TRBJ2-1
v_gene: TRBV29-1
abundance: many
CDR3nt: TGCAGCGTTCGAGGAGTAGCGGTTTACAATGAGCAGTTCTTC
CDR3aa: CSVRGVAVYNEQFF